A single sample is the source of the 20 T cell receptor beta chains below, sequenced in a study of a mutant IDH1 vaccine in newly diagnosed glioma. The time point is: week 11, during vaccination. Every vaccination contained 300 ug of the mutant IDH1 20-mer peptide and was paired with topical imiquimod. Measured with immunoSEQ multiplex PCR; TCRdb has only the in-frame clones, and not every one. Of approximately 110,000 clones listed, 90% are singletons. No antigen is known for these receptors. The sample here was PBMCs, taken from a glioma patient whose treatment included an IDH1 peptide vaccine. Receptors originate from a woman aged 50 to 60 with glioma.

The chain joins TRBV2 to TRBJ2-5, with TRBD2 identical over 8 bases. Germline CDR1 and CDR2: SNHLY and FYNNEI. This CDR3 comprises 14 residues. The J segment lost 2 bases and the V segment lost 4 bases, leaving 3 bases of the junction unmatched. The CDR3 protein is CASSGLASQETQYF. CDR3 coding DNA: TGTGCCAGCAGTGGACTAGCGAGTCAAGAGACCCAGTACTTC. The whole variable domain, filled in from reference TRBV2 and TRBJ2-5, reads EPEVTQTPSHQVTQMGQEVILRCVPISNHLYFYWYRQILGQKVEFLVSFYNNEISEKSEIFDDQFSVERPDGSNFTLKIRSTKLEDSAMYFCASSGLASQETQYFGPGTRLLVL.

The chain employs TRBV6-5 and TRBJ2-2; 9 bases are a match to TRBD1. V trimming: 2 bases; J trimming: 10 bases; junction bases outside the gene matches: 8. The CDR3 is made up of 15 amino acids. The germline V gene has CDR1 MNHEY and CDR2 SVGAGI. CDR3 amino acids: CASSYGTGTGSELFF. CDR3 nucleotides: TGTGCCAGCAGTTACGGGACCGGGACAGGGTCGGAGCTGTTTTTT.

The chain is built from TRBV18 and TRBJ1-1, with TRBD1 matching over 7 bases. The V segment lost 1 base and the J segment 4 bases; nucleotides outside the gene matches: 3. The CDR3 covers 14 residues. Germline V gene data show CDR1 as KGHSH and CDR2 as LQKENI. The CDR3 spells CASSPQGATTEAFF. The CDR3, as DNA: TGTGCCAGCTCACCACAGGGGGCGACCACTGAAGCTTTCTTT.

The CDR3 DNA reads as TGTGCCAGCAGCTTGGCTGTAGGTATCAGATCATCTGGAAACACCATATATTTT. It is translated as CASSLAVGIRSSGNTIYF. The chain links TRBV11-2 to TRBJ1-3; D remains ambiguous. CDR1 and CDR2 from the germline V gene are SGHAT and FQNNGV. Deletions cut 3 bases from V and 1 base from J, with 19 bases between. This CDR3 spans 18 amino acids.

The rearrangement joins TRBV18 to TRBJ2-2, with TRBD1 identical over 11 bases. The V and J ends lost 2 bases and 7 bases, in that order; junction bases with no gene match: 6. The CDR3 is 16 amino acids. The germline V gene has CDR1 KGHSH and CDR2 LQKENI. For the CDR3, the DNA is TGTGCCAGCTCACCATATGGACAGGGGGCCGGCGGGGAGCTGTTTTTT. It specifies CASSPYGQGAGGELFF. The full variable domain, completed using reference TRBV18 and TRBJ2-2, is NAGVMQNPRHLVRRRGQEARLRCSPMKGHSHVYWYRQLPEEGLKFMVYLQKENIIDESGMPKERFSAEFPKEGPSILRIQQVVRGDSAAYFCASSPYGQGAGGELFFGEGSRLTVL.

The chain has TRBV18 and TRBJ2-7; TRBD2 matches at 10 bases. In germline, CDR1 is KGHSH, CDR2 LQKENI. The CDR3 totals 15 residues. The V and J ends lost 6 bases and 5 bases, in that order; junction bases with no gene match: 10. The CDR3 spells CASSQSGRALNEQYF. CDR3 coding DNA: TGTGCCAGCTCTCAAAGCGGGAGGGCCTTGAACGAGCAGTACTTC.

The V call is TRBV5-6, the J call TRBJ2-3, with 14 bases lining up with TRBD2. Germline V gene lookup returns CDR1 SGHDT and CDR2 YYEEEE. Trimming took 4 bases from V and 7 from J; bases not matched to a gene: 5. The CDR3 sequence is 15 residues long. CDR3 sequence: CASSAGLAGGYTQYF. The CDR3 region has the DNA TGTGCCAGCAGCGCCGGACTAGCGGGAGGTTATACGCAGTATTTT. Full variable domain (rest looked up from reference TRBV5-6 and TRBJ2-3): DAGVTQSPTHLIKTRGQQVTLRCSPKSGHDTVSWYQQALGQGPQFIFQYYEEEERQRGNFPDRFSGHQFPNYSSELNVNALLLGDSALYLCASSAGLAGGYTQYFGPGTRLTVL.

This rearrangement joins TRBV5-6 to TRBJ2-3, with a tentative D call TRBD1 (6 bases). The CDR3 sequence is 14 residues long. Germline lookup yields CDR1 SGHDT and CDR2 YYEEEE. V was pared by 2 bases and J by 1 base, with 8 bases between. The DNA for the CDR3 is TGTGCCAGCAGCTTAGGGACACGCACAGATACGCAGTATTTT. Translating gives CASSLGTRTDTQYF.

The chain joins TRBV5-4 to TRBJ2-7; D might be TRBD2 (5 bases). The CDR3 runs to 13 residues. The germline V and J ends were trimmed by 3 bases and 7 bases, with 14 bases remaining between them. Per germline, CDR1 SGHNT and CDR2 YYREEE (reference sequence). DNA for the CDR3: TGTGCCAGCAGCTCCGCGACTATGGGTGAGCAGTACTTC. Translating gives CASSSATMGEQYF. Together with reference TRBV5-4 and TRBJ2-7, the CDR3 gives the full variable domain: ETGVTQSPTHLIKTRGQQVTLRCSSQSGHNTVSWYQQALGQGPQFIFQYYREEENGRGNFPPRFSGLQFPNYSSELNVNALELDDSALYLCASSSATMGEQYFGPGTRLTVT.

The chain has TRBV10-3 and TRBJ2-3; 10 bases fit TRBD2. From germline, CDR1 is ENHRY and CDR2 SYGVKD. The junction had 2 bases not matched to a gene; V was cut back by 10 bases and J by 1 base. This CDR3 spans 13 amino acids. The CDR3 here is CATGTSGTDTQYF. The DNA for the CDR3 is TGTGCCACCGGGACTAGCGGCACAGATACGCAGTATTTT.

The CDR3 sequence: CASSRAGGPNYGYTF. In DNA form, the CDR3 reads TGTGCCAGCAGTCGCGCAGGGGGGCCTAACTATGGCTACACCTTC. The chain couples TRBV6-5 to TRBJ1-2; 7 positions agree with TRBD1. The CDR3 has 15 residues. The junction had 6 bases not matched to a gene; V was cut back by 5 bases and J by 0 bases. Per germline, CDR1 MNHEY and CDR2 SVGAGI.

As regards this clone: The sample contains more than one DNA sequence encoding this CDR3. CDR3 nucleotide sequence: TGTGCCAGCAGCCCCGGACCCGACAATGAGCAGTTCTTC. Translated: CASSPGPDNEQFF. The rearrangement joins TRBV7-3 to TRBJ2-1; D remains unclear. V dropped 5 bases and J dropped 5 bases, with 10 bases sitting between them. This CDR3 spans 13 amino acids. Germline loops: CDR1 SGHTA, CDR2 FQGTGA.

This clone was seen a handful of times. V and J are TRBV11-3 and TRBJ2-5; D gene uncertain. Germline loops: CDR1 SGHNT, CDR2 YENEEA. This CDR3 has 13 amino acids. V lost 0 bases and J lost 1, with 3 bases in between. CDR3 loop: CASSLEFQETQYF. The CDR3 region has the DNA TGTGCCAGCAGCTTAGAATTCCAAGAGACCCAGTACTTC.

This rearrangement joins TRBV10-1 to TRBJ2-5; maybe TRBD1 (5 bases). The CDR3 spans 13 residues. V was clipped by 4 bases and J by 4 bases, with 10 bases between them. Germline CDR1 reads WNHNN; CDR2 reads SYGVQD (reference sequence). The CDR3 DNA reads as TGCGCCAGCAGTGCCAGGGTGGGAGAGACCCAGTACTTC. Its protein is CASSARVGETQYF.

The chain joins TRBV7-8 to TRBJ2-7, with D perhaps TRBD2 (5 bases). CDR1 is SGHVS, CDR2 FQNEAQ, per germline. V was pared by 9 bases and J by 9 bases, with 15 bases between. This CDR3 region has 11 residues. For the CDR3, the DNA is TGTGCCAGGCCCCCCCCGAGCGGGCAGTACTTC. It specifies CARPPPSGQYF. Combining the CDR3 with reference TRBV7-8 and TRBJ2-7 gives the whole variable domain GAGVSQSPRYKVAKRGQDVALRCDPISGHVSLFWYQQALGQGPEFLTYFQNEAQLDKSGLPSDRFFAERPEGSVSTLKIQRTQQEDSAVYLCARPPPSGQYFGPGTRLTVT.

The table lists this clone with a few counts. The gene calls are TRBV30 and TRBJ2-5, with D perhaps assigned TRBD1 or TRBD2 (5 bases each). With 8 bases removed from V and 4 bases from J, the gap between germline ends came to 17 bases. CDR1 and CDR2 from the germline V gene are GTSNPN and SVGIG (reference sequence). This CDR3 has 13 residues. The CDR3 coding sequence is TGTGCCCGGAAAACCCCTGGGGGAGAGACCCAGTACTTC. Its translation: CARKTPGGETQYF. Complete variable domain (other parts from reference TRBV30 and TRBJ2-5): SQTIHQWPATLVQPVGSPLSLECTVEGTSNPNLYWYRQAAGRGLQLLFYSVGIGQISSEVPQNLSASRPQDRQFILSSKKLLLSDSGFYLCARKTPGGETQYFGPGTRLLVL.

The rearrangement links TRBV30 to TRBJ1-2, with TRBD1 as a possible D gene (6 bases). V was clipped by 2 bases and J by 5 bases, with 15 bases between them. From germline, CDR1 is GTSNPN and CDR2 SVGIG (reference sequence). CDR3 length: 14 amino acids. The CDR3 bases are TGTGCCTGGAGTAGGGAGACAGGCTTATATGGCTACACCTTC. Its translation is CAWSRETGLYGYTF.

The J gene is TRBJ2-5, the V gene TRBV23-1, with 7 nucleotides matching TRBD2. TRBV23-1 belongs to the ORF category, with a function that is uncertain. V was clipped by 2 bases and J by 4 bases; unmatched bases: 19. The length of the CDR3 is 19 residues. This CDR3 reads CASSQTEGRGRFIVETQYF. The CDR3 DNA reads as TGCGCCAGCAGTCAAACCGAAGGGCGCGGGAGATTTATCGTAGAGACCCAGTACTTC.

V gene TRBV2 combines with J gene TRBJ2-7; D unresolved. Germline CDR1 is SNHLY and CDR2 is FYNNEI. V was pared by 2 bases and J by 5 bases, with 16 bases between. CDR3 length: 15 residues. Here the CDR3 reads CASSELPATKDEQYF. Here the CDR3 DNA reads TGTGCCAGCAGTGAACTCCCAGCGACCAAAGACGAGCAGTACTTC.

CDR3 amino acids: CASSGGPPSSYNEQFF. CDR3 nucleotides: TGTGCCAGCAGTGGGGGCCCACCGAGCTCCTACAATGAGCAGTTCTTC. This chain joins TRBV2 and TRBJ2-1, with D perhaps TRBD1 (5 bases). The germline V and J ends were trimmed by 4 bases and 0 bases, with 13 bases remaining between them. The CDR3 extends over 16 amino acids. CDR1 SNHLY and CDR2 FYNNEI come from the germline V gene.